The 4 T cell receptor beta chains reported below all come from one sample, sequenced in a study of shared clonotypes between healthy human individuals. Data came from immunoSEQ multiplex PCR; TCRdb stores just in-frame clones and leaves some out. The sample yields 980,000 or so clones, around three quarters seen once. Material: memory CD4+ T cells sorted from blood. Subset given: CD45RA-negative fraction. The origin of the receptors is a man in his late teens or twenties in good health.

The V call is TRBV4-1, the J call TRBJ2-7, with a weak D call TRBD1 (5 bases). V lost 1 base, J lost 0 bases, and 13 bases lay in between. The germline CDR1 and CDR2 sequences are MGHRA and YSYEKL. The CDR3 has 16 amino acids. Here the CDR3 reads CASSQGQGGNSYEQYF. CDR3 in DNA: TGCGCCAGCAGCCAAGGGCAGGGCGGAAACTCCTACGAGCAGTACTTC.

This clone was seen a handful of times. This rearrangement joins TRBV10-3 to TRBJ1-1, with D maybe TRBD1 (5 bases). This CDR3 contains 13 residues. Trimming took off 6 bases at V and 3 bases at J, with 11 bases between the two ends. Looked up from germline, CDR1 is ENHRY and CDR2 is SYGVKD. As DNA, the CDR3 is TGTGCCATCAGACAGGAGAGGGACACTGAAGCTTTCTTT. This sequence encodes CAIRQERDTEAFF.

The CDR3 sequence is CAWSVPPGLASYNEQFF. The CDR3 DNA is TGTGCCTGGAGTGTACCGCCGGGACTAGCTAGCTACAATGAGCAGTTCTTC. This chain connects TRBV30 to TRBJ2-1; 9 nucleotides line up with TRBD2. CDR3 length: 17 amino acids. Trimming cost V 0 bases and J 3 bases; bases outside gene matches: 9. Looked up from germline, CDR1 is GTSNPN and CDR2 is SVGIG (reference sequence).

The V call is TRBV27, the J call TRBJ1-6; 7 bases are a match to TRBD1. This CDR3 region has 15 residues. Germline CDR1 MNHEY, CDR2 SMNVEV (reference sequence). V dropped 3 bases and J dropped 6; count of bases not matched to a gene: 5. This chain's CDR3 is CASSLTGLSNSPLHF. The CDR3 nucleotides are TGTGCCAGCAGTTTGACAGGGCTAAGTAATTCACCCCTCCACTTT.